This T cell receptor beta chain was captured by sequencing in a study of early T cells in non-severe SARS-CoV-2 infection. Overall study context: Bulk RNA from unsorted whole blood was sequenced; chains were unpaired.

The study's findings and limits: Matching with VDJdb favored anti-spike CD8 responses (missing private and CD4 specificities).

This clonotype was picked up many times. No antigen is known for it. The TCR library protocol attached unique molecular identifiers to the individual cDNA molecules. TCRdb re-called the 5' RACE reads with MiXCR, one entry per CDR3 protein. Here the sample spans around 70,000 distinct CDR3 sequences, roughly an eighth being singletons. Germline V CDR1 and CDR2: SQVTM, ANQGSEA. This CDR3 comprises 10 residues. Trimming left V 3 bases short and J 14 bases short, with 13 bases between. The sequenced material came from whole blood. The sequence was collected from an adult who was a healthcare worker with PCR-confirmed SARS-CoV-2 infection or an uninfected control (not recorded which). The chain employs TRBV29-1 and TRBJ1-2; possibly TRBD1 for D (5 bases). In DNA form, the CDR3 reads TGCAGCGTTGAGGACAACGGGTGGACCTTC. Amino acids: CSVEDNGWTF.